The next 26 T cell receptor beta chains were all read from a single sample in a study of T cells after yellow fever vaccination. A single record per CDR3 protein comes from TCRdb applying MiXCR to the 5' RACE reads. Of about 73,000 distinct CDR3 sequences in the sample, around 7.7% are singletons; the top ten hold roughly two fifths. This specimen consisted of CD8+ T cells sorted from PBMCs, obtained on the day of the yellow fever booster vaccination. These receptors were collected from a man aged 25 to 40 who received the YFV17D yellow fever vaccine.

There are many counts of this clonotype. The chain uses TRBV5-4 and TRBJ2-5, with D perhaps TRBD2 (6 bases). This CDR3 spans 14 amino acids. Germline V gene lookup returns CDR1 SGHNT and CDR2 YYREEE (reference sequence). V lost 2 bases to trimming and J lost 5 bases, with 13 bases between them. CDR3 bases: TGTGCCAGCAGCTTAGGAGGGAGCTGGGAGACCCAGTACTTC. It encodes CASSLGGSWETQYF. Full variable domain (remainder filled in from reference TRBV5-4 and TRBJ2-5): ETGVTQSPTHLIKTRGQQVTLRCSSQSGHNTVSWYQQALGQGPQFIFQYYREEENGRGNFPPRFSGLQFPNYSSELNVNALELDDSALYLCASSLGGSWETQYFGPGTRLLVL.

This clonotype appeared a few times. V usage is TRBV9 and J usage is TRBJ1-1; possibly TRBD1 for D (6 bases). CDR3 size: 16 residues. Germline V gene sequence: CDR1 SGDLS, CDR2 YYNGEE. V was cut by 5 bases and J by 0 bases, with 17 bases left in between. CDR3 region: CASRAGGIGLNTEAFF. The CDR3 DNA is TGTGCCAGCAGGGCGGGGGGCATAGGGTTGAACACTGAAGCTTTCTTT.

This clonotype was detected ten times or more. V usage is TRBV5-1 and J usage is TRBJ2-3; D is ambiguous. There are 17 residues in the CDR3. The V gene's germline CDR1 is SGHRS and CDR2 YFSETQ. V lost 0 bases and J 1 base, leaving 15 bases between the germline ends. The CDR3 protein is CASSLAQVDWRTDTQYF. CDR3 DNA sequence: TGCGCCAGCAGCTTGGCTCAAGTGGATTGGCGCACAGATACGCAGTATTTT.

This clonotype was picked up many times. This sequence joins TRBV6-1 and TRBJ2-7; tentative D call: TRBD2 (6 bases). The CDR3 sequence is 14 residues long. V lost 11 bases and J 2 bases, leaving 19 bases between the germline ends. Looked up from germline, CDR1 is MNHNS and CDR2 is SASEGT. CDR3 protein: CAAGPGQGTYEQYF. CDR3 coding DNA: TGTGCCGCGGGGCCCGGGCAGGGTACCTACGAGCAGTACTTC.

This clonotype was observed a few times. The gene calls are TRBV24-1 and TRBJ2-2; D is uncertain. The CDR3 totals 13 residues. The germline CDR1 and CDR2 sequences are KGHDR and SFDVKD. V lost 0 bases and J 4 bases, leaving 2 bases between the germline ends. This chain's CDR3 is CATSDLSTGELFF. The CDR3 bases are TGTGCCACCAGTGATTTGAGCACCGGGGAGCTGTTTTTT.

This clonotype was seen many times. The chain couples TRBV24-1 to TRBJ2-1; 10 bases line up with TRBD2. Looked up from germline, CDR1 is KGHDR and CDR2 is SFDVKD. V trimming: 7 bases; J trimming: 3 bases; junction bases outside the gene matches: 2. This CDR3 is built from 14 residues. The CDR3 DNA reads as TGTGCCACCAGCGGACTAGCGGACTACAATGAGCAGTTCTTC. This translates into CATSGLADYNEQFF.

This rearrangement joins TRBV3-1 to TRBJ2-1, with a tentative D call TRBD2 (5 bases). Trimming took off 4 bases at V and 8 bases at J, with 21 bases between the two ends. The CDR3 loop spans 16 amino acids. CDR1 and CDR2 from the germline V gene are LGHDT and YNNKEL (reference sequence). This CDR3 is CASSPAALENLDEQFF. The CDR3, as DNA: TGTGCCAGCAGCCCGGCGGCACTAGAAAACTTGGATGAGCAGTTCTTC.

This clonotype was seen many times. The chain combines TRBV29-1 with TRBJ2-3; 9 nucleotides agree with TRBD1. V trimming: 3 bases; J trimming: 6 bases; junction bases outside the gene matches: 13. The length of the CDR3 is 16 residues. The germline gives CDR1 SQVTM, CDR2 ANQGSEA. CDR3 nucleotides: TGCAGCGTTGAGCTCGCCGGGACAGGGCGTGCTGATACGCAGTATTTT. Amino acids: CSVELAGTGRADTQYF.

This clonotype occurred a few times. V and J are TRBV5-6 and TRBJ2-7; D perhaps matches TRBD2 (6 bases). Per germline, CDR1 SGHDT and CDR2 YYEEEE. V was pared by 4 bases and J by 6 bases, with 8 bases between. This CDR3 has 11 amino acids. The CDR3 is CASSGDSEQYF. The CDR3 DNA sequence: TGTGCCAGCAGCGGGGACTCCGAGCAGTACTTC.

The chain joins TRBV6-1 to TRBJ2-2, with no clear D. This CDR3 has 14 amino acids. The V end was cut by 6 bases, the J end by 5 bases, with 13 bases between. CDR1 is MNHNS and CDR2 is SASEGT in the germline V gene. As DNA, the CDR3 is TGTGCCAGCAGATTTACGGTTGGAACCGGGGAGCTGTTTTTT. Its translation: CASRFTVGTGELFF.

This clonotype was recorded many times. The CDR3 protein is CASSRDGSTDTQYF. The CDR3 nucleotides read TGTGCCAGCAGCCGGGACGGAAGCACAGATACGCAGTATTTT. The chain is built from TRBV9 and TRBJ2-3; D possibly uses TRBD1 or TRBD2 (5 bases each). The V and J ends lost 4 bases and 0 bases respectively, with 9 bases between them. The CDR3 sequence is 14 residues long. Looked up from germline, CDR1 is SGDLS and CDR2 is YYNGEE.

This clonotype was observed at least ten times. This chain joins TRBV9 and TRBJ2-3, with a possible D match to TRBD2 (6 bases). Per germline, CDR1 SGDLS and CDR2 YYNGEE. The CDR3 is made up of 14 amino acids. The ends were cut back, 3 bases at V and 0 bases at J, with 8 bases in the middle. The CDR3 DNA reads TGTGCCAGCAGCGGGAGGGGAAGCACAGATACGCAGTATTTT. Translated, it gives CASSGRGSTDTQYF.

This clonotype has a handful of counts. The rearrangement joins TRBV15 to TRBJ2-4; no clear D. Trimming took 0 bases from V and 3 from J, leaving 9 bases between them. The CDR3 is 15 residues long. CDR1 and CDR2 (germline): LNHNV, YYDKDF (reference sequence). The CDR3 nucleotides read TGTGCCACCAGCAGAGACTCGGTCCTCAAAAACATTCAGTACTTC. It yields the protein CATSRDSVLKNIQYF.

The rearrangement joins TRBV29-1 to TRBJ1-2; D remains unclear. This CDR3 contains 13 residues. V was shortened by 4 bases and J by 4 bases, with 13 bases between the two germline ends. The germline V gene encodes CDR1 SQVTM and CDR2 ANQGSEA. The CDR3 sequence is CSVAGSAGYGYTF. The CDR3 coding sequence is TGCAGCGTTGCCGGGTCTGCCGGCTATGGCTACACCTTC.

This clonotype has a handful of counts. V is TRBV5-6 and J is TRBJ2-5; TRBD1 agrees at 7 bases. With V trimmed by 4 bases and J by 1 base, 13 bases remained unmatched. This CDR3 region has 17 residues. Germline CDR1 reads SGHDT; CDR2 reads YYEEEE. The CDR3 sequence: CASSPPGQPLGQETQYF. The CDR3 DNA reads TGTGCCAGCAGCCCCCCGGGACAGCCGTTGGGCCAAGAGACCCAGTACTTC.

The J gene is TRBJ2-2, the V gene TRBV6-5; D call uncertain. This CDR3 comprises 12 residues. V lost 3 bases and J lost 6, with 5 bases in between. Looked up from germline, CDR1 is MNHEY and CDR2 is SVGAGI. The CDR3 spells CASSYIPGELFF. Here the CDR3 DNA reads TGTGCCAGCAGTTATATCCCCGGGGAGCTGTTTTTT.

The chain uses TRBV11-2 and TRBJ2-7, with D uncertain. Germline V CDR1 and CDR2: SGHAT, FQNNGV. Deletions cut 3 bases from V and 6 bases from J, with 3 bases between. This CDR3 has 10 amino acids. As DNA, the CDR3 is TGTGCCAGCAGCTTGCTCGAGCAGTACTTC. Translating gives CASSLLEQYF.

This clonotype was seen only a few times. CDR3 region: CAWSVLAGRNNEQFF. The CDR3 nucleotides read TGTGCCTGGAGTGTACTAGCGGGAAGGAACAATGAGCAGTTCTTC. The rearrangement joins TRBV30 to TRBJ2-1, with 10 bases aligning to TRBD2. Germline V gene lookup returns CDR1 GTSNPN and CDR2 SVGIG (reference sequence). The CDR3 totals 15 residues. V dropped 0 bases and J dropped 5; count of bases not matched to a gene: 4. The complete variable domain, with remaining parts taken from reference TRBV30 and TRBJ2-1, reads SQTIHQWPATLVQPVGSPLSLECTVEGTSNPNLYWYRQAAGRGLQLLFYSVGIGQISSEVPQNLSASRPQDRQFILSSKKLLLSDSGFYLCAWSVLAGRNNEQFFGPGTRLTVL.

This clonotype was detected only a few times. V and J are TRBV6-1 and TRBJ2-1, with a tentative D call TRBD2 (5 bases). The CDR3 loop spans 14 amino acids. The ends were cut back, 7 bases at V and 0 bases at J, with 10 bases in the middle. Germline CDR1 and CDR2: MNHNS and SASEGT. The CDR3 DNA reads TGTGCCAGCACGTCCGGGAACTCCTACAATGAGCAGTTCTTC. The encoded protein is CASTSGNSYNEQFF.

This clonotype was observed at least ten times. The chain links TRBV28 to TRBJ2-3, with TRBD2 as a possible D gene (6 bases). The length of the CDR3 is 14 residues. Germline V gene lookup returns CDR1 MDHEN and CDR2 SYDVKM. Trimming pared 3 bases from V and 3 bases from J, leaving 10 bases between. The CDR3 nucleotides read TGTGCCAGCAGTTTGTCGGGGGAAACAGATACGCAGTATTTT. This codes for CASSLSGETDTQYF.

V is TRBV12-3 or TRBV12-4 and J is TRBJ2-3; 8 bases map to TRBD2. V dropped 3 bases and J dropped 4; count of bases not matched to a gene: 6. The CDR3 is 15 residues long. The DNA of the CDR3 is TGTGCCAGCAGTTTTGCAGCGGGAGATGCAGATACGCAGTATTTT. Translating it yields CASSFAAGDADTQYF.

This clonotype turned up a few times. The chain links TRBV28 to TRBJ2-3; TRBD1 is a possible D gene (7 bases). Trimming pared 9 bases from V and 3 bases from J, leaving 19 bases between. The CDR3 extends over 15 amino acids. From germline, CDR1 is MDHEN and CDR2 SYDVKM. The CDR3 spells CASNQDRRETDTQYF. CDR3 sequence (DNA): TGTGCCAGTAATCAGGACAGGAGGGAAACAGATACGCAGTATTTT. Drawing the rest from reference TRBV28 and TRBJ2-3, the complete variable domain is DVKVTQSSRYLVKRTGEKVFLECVQDMDHENMFWYRQDPGLGLRLIYFSYDVKMKEKGDIPEGYSVSREKKERFSLILESASTNQTSMYLCASNQDRRETDTQYFGPGTRLTVL.

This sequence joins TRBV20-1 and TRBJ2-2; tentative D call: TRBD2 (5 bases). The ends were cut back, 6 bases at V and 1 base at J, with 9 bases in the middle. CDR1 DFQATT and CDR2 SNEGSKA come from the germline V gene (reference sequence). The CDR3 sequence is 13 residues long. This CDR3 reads CSAKDWNTGELFF. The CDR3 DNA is TGCAGTGCCAAGGACTGGAACACCGGGGAGCTGTTTTTT.

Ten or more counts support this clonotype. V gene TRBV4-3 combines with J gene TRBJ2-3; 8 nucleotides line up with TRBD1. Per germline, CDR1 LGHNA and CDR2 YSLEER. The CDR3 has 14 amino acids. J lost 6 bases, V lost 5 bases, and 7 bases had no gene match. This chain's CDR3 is CASSDQGAQDTQYF. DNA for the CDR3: TGCGCCAGCAGCGACCAGGGGGCGCAGGATACGCAGTATTTT.

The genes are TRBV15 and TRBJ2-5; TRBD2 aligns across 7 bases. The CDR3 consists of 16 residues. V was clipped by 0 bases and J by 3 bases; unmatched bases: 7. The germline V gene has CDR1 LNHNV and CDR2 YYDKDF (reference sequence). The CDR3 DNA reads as TGTGCCACCAGCAGAGAGGCGGGAGTTTCTGAAGAGACCCAGTACTTC. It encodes CATSREAGVSEETQYF. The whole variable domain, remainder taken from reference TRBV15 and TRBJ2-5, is DAMVIQNPRYQVTQFGKPVTLSCSQTLNHNVMYWYQQKSSQAPKLLFHYYDKDFNNEADTPDNFQSRRPNTSFCFLDIRSPGLGDTAMYLCATSREAGVSEETQYFGPGTRLLVL.

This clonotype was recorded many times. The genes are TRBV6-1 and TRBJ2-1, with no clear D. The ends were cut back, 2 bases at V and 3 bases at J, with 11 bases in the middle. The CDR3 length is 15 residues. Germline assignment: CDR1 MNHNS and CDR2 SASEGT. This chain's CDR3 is CASSERAGDYNEQFF. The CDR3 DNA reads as TGTGCCAGCAGTGAACGGGCTGGGGACTACAATGAGCAGTTCTTC.